Sequencing of this TCR beta chain was carried out in a study of radiotherapy plus CTLA-4 blockade in lung cancer. Study in general: Objective responses were recorded in around 18% of patients, with disease control recorded in approximately 32%.

Comment on this clone: The antigen is undetermined.

The CDR3 consists of 16 residues. V gave up 0 bases and J gave up 4 bases, with 15 bases separating them. Germline V gene sequence: CDR1 MGHDK, CDR2 SYGVNS. Study findings and constraints: Clones derived from tumor TCRs expanded in blood after radiotherapy plus ipilimumab. Early blood T cell clone changes and increased post-radiation serum interferon-beta were reportedly the strongest response predictors.

Data came from immunoSEQ multiplex PCR; TCRdb stores just in-frame clones and leaves some out. The sample yields about 51,000 clones, around 79% seen once. CTLA-4 blockade using ipilimumab, together with focal radiation, was received by patients with chemo-refractory metastatic non-small-cell lung cancer. The receptor was derived from a human donor with non-small cell lung cancer who had a complete response to radiotherapy plus ipilimumab. The source material was peripheral blood, sampled from a patient treated with radiotherapy plus ipilimumab. The V and J genes are TRBV25-1 and TRBJ1-1, with D uncertain. For the CDR3, the DNA is TGTGCCAGCAGTGAATATAAGCCGCTTGCGGGCACTGAAGCTTTCTTT. It is translated as CASSEYKPLAGTEAFF.